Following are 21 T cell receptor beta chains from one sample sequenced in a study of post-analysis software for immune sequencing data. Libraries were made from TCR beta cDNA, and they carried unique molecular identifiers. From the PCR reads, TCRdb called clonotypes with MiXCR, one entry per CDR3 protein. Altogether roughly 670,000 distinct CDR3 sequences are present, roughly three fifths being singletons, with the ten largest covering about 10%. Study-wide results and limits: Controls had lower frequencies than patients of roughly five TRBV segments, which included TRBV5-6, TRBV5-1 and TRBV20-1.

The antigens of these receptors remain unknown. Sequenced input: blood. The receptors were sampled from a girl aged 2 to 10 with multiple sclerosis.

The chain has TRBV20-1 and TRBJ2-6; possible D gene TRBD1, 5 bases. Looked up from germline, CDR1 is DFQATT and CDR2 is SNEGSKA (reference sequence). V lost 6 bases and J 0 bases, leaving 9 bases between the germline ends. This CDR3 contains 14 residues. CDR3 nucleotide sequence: TGCAGTGCCACACAGGACTCTGGGGCCAACGTCCTGACTTTC. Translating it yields CSATQDSGANVLTF.

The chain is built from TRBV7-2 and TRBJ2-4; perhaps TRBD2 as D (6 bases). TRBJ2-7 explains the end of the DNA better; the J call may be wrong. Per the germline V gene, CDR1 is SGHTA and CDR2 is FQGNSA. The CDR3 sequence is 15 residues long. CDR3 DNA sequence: TGTGCCAGCAGCTTGGATATTGGAGGGACCTACGAGCAGTACTTC. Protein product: CASSLDIGGTYEQYF.

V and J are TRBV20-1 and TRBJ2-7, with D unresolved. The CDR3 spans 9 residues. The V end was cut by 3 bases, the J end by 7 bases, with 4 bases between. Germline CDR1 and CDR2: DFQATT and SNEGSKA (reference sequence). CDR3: CSASWEQYF. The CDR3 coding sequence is TGCAGTGCTAGCTGGGAGCAGTACTTC.

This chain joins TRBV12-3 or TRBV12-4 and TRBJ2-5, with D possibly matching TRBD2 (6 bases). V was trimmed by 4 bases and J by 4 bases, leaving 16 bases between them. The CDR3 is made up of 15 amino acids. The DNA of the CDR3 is TGTGCCAGCAGTTCCCGGCGGGGAATCCGAGAGACCCAGTACTTC. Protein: CASSSRRGIRETQYF.

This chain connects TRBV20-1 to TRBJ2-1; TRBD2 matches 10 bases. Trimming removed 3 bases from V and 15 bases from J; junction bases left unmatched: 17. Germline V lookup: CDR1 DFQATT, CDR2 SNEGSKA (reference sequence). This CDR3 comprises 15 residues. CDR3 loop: CSASTRGASGRSPFF. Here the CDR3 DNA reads TGCAGTGCTAGCACAAGGGGGGCTAGCGGGAGAAGTCCGTTCTTC.

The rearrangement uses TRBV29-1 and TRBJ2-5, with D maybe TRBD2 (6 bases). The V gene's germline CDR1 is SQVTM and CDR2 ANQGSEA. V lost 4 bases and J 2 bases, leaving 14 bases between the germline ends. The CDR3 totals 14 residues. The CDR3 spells CSVVWRGLQETQYF. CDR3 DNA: TGCAGCGTTGTCTGGCGGGGTTTACAAGAGACCCAGTACTTC.

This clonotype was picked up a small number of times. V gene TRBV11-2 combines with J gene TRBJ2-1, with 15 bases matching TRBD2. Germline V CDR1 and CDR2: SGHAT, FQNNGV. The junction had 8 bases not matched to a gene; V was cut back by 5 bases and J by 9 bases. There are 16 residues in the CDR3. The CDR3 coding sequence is TGTGCCAGCAGCGGGGGACTAGCGGGAGGAGGGAGTGAGCAGTTCTTC. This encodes CASSGGLAGGGSEQFF.

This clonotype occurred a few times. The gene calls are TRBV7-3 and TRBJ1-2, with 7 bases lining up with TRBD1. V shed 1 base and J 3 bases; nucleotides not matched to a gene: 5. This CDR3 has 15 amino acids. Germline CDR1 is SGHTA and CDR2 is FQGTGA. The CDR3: CASSLMGGTDYGYTF. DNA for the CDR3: TGTGCCAGCAGCTTAATGGGCGGGACAGACTATGGCTACACCTTC. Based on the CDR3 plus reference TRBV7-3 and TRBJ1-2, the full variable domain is GAGVSQTPSNKVTEKGKYVELRCDPISGHTALYWYRQSLGQGPEFLIYFQGTGAADDSGLPNDRFFAVRPEGSVSTLKIQRTERGDSAVYLCASSLMGGTDYGYTFGSGTRLTVV.

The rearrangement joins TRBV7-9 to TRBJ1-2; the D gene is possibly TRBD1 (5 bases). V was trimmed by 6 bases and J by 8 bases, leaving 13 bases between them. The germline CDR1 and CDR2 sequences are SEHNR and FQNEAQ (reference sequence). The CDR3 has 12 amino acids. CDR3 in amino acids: CASSRTYGGYTF. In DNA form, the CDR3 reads TGTGCCAGCAGTCGGACATACGGCGGCTACACCTTC.

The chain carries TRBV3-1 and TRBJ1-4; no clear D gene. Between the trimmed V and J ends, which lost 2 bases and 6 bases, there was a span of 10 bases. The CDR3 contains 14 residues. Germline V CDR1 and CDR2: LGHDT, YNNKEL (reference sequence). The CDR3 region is CASSQRSQYEKLFF. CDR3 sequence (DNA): TGTGCCAGCAGCCAAAGGTCCCAATATGAAAAACTGTTTTTT.

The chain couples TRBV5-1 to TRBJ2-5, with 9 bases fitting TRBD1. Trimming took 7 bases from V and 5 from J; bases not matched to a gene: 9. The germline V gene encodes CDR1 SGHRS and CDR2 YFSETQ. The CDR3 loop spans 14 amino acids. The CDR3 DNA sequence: TGCGCCAGCGGCCGGGACAGGGATGCGGAGACCCAGTACTTC. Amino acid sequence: CASGRDRDAETQYF.

CDR3 in amino acids: CASSPRQGLTDTQYF. In nucleotides, the CDR3 is TGCGCCAGCAGCCCGAGACAGGGGCTCACAGATACGCAGTATTTT. The genes are TRBV5-1 and TRBJ2-3; TRBD1 aligns across 8 bases. Germline V gene lookup returns CDR1 SGHRS and CDR2 YFSETQ. The CDR3 consists of 15 residues. The V segment lost 4 bases and the J segment 2 bases; nucleotides outside the gene matches: 6.

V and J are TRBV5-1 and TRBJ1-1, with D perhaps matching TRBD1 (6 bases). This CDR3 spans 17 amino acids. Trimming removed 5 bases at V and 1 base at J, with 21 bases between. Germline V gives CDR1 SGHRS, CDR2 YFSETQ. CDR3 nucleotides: TGCGCCAGCAGACTAAGGGGTGGGGGCTCGGCGAACACTGAAGCTTTCTTT. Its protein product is CASRLRGGGSANTEAFF.

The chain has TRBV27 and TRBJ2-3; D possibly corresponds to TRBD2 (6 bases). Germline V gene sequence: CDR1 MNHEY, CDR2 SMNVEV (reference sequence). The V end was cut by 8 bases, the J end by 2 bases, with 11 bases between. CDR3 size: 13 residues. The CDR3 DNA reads TGTGCCAGCCGGGGACTCCACACAGATACGCAGTATTTT. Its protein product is CASRGLHTDTQYF.

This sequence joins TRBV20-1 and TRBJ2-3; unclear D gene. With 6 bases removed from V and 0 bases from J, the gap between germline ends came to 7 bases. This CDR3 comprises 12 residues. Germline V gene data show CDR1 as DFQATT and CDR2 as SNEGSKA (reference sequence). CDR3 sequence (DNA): TGCAGTGCCCCCGACAGCACAGATACGCAGTATTTT. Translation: CSAPDSTDTQYF.

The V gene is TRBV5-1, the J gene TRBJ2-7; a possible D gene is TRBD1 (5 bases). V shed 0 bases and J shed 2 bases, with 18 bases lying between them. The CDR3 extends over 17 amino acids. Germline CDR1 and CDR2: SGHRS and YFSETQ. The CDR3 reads CASSLVVPGSQPYEQYF. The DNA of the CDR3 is TGCGCCAGCAGCTTGGTGGTTCCAGGGTCCCAACCCTACGAGCAGTACTTC.

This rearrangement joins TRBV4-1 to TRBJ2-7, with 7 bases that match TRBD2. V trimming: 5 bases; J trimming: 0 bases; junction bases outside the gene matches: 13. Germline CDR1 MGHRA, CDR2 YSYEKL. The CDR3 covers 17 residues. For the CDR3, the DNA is TGCGCCAGCAGCGGAGGAGGGGTAGCGGGTACCTCCTACGAGCAGTACTTC. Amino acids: CASSGGGVAGTSYEQYF.

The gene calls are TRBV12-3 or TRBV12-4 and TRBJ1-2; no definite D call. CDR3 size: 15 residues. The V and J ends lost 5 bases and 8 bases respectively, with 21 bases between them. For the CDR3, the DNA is TGTGCCAGCAGTCCAGGACCGCCGGCTATTTCCGGCTACACCTTC. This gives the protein CASSPGPPAISGYTF.

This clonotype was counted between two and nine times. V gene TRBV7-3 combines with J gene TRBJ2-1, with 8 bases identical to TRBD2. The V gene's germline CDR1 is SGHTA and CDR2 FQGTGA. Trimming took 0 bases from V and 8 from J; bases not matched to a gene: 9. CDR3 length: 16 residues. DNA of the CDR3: TGTGCCAGCAGCTTAACTCCGGAGCGGGAGCTCTATGAGCAGTTCTTC. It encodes CASSLTPERELYEQFF.

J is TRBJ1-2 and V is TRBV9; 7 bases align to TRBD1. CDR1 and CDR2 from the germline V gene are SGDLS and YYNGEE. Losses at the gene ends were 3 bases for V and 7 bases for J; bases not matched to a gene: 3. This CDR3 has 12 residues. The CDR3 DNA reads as TGTGCCAGCAGCGGACAGGGTAGTGGCTACACCTTC. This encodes CASSGQGSGYTF.

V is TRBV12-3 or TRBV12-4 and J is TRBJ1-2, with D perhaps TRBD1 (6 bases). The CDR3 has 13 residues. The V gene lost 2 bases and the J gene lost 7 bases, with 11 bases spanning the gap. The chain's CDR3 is CASSLQGIGGYTF. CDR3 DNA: TGTGCCAGCAGTTTACAGGGGATTGGTGGCTACACCTTC.